This entry lists 4 T cell receptor beta chains sequenced from one sample in a study of T cells in Graves' hyperthyroidism and ophthalmopathy. Amplification targeted TCR beta CDR3 regions from RNA transcripts. Using the HTBI primer set, a first-round RT-PCR was run on the TCR CDR3. MiXCR, run by TCRdb on the multiplex PCR reads, gives a single entry per CDR3 protein. The sample holds under 700,000 distinct CDR3 sequences; 46% are singletons and the top ten take 8% to 8.5%. The sequenced sample consisted of peripheral blood or thyroid tissue (not recorded which). These receptors were collected from a woman younger than 30 with Graves' hyperthyroidism.

In its sample, this clonotype was seen many times. The chain uses TRBV7-9 and TRBJ1-6, with 10 bases aligning to TRBD1. CDR1 SEHNR and CDR2 FQNEAQ come from the germline V gene (reference sequence). The CDR3 contains 14 residues. V lost 3 bases, J lost 9 bases, and 2 bases stayed unmatched. CDR3 protein: CASSFGDRGSPLHF. The CDR3 coding sequence is TGTGCCAGCAGCTTTGGGGACAGGGGTTCACCCCTCCACTTT.

A word on this clonotype: The CDR3 ends on some other residue instead of the conserved phenylalanine or tryptophan, so this is likely a read error. Because the CDR3's place on the DNA is in doubt, the DNA is left out and the CDR3 is given as listed by TCRdb. The CDR3 loop is CSARGGPANY. This chain uses TRBV20-1 with TRBJ1-1. The CDR3 is 10 residues long, ends included. Germline V gene sequence: CDR1 DFQATT, CDR2 SNEGSKA (reference sequence).

At least ten counts were recorded for this clonotype. The chain employs TRBV24-1 and TRBJ1-2; no definite D call. V was shortened by 0 bases and J by 1 base, with 5 bases between the two germline ends. The CDR3 spans 14 residues. Germline-derived CDR1 and CDR2 are KGHDR and SFDVKD. Here the CDR3 reads CATSDLNSNYGYTF. The DNA of the CDR3 is TGTGCCACCAGTGATTTGAACAGTAACTATGGCTACACCTTC.

This chain links TRBV5-1 with TRBJ1-6, with 9 bases that match TRBD1. Germline V gene lookup returns CDR1 SGHRS and CDR2 YFSETQ. Trimming at V came to 10 bases and at J to 7 bases, leaving 21 bases not matched to a gene. This CDR3 contains 18 residues. The CDR3: CAAENQGQGHRRNSPLHF. CDR3 DNA sequence: TGCGCCGCCGAGAACCAGGGACAGGGACATCGGCGGAATTCACCCCTCCACTTT.